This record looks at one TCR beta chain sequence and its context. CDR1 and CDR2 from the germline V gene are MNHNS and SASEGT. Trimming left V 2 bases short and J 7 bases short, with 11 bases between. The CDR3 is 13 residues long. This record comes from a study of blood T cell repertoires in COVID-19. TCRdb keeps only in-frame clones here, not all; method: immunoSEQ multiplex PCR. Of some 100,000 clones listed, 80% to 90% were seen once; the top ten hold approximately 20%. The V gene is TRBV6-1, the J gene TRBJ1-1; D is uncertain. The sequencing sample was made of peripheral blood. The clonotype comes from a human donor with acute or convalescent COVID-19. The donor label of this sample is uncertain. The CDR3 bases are TGTGCCAGCAGTGAATCCGGGGATGATGAAGCTTTCTTT. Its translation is CASSESGDDEAFF.